Following are 21 T cell receptor beta chains from one sample sequenced in a study of T cell repertoires in aging, cancer and after chemotherapy. Peripheral blood genomic DNA, not sorted cells or RNA, was the template. Multiplex touch-down PCR with TRB-A/B primers amplified rearranged V-D-J TRB sequences. TCRdb used MiXCR to reprocess the multiplex PCR reads, holding one entry per CDR3 protein. The table lists 10,000 to 15,000 distinct CDR3 sequences, less than 40% of them singletons. Sequencing input: blood. The source is a human donor in good health. The donor label of this sample is uncertain.

This clonotype was detected a few times. This CDR3 is CAWNRASSRETQYF. The CDR3, as DNA: TGTGCCTGGAACAGGGCGAGTTCGAGAGAGACCCAGTACTTC. This rearrangement joins TRBV30 to TRBJ2-5; D is perhaps TRBD1 (6 bases). Germline V CDR1 and CDR2: GTSNPN, SVGIG (reference sequence). This CDR3 region has 14 residues. V shed 4 bases and J shed 4 bases, with 16 bases lying between them.

This clonotype is labeled medium-sized. The rearrangement uses TRBV19 and TRBJ2-7; D gene unclear. V was shortened by 1 base and J by 6 bases, with 10 bases between the two germline ends. CDR1 and CDR2 from the germline V gene are LNHDA and SQIVND (reference sequence). This CDR3 has 13 amino acids. As DNA, the CDR3 is TGTGCCAGTAGTATAGGCACCCGGGTCGAGCAGTACTTC. Encoded protein: CASSIGTRVEQYF.

The chain links TRBV27 to TRBJ2-7; D may correspond to TRBD1 or TRBD2 (5 bases each). CDR1 and CDR2 from the germline V gene are MNHEY and SMNVEV (reference sequence). V was clipped by 4 bases and J by 6 bases, with 22 bases between them. The CDR3 totals 16 residues. The CDR3, as DNA: TGTGCCAGCAGTTCAACCGGGACGGTGGGGGTTTCCGAGCAGTACTTC. Its protein product is CASSSTGTVGVSEQYF.

This clonotype has a handful of counts. The genes are TRBV6-5 and TRBJ2-3; 9 nucleotides align to TRBD2. CDR1 is MNHEY and CDR2 is SVGAGI in the germline V gene. J was trimmed by 6 bases and V by 6 bases; bases with no gene match: 13. This CDR3 has 16 residues. The CDR3 DNA sequence: TGTGCCAGCAGCCCATTCTCCAGCGGGGGGCTCGATACGCAGTATTTT. It encodes CASSPFSSGGLDTQYF.

The genes are TRBV19 and TRBJ1-2; no definite D call. This CDR3 has 13 residues. Germline V lookup: CDR1 LNHDA, CDR2 SQIVND (reference sequence). V lost 1 base, J lost 4 bases, and 7 bases lay in between. CDR3 sequence reads: CASSIGQIYGYTF. In DNA form, the CDR3 reads TGTGCCAGTAGTATAGGTCAGATCTATGGCTACACCTTC.

V usage is TRBV7-9 and J usage is TRBJ2-2; D gene unclear. The CDR3 loop spans 14 amino acids. CDR1 SEHNR and CDR2 FQNEAQ come from the germline V gene (reference sequence). V was clipped by 1 base and J by 6 bases, with 9 bases between them. This chain's CDR3 is CASSLVPAPGELFF. CDR3 DNA sequence: TGTGCCAGCAGCTTAGTCCCGGCTCCCGGGGAGCTGTTTTTT. The full variable domain, completed using reference TRBV7-9 and TRBJ2-2, is DTGVSQNPRHKITKRGQNVTFRCDPISEHNRLYWYRQTLGQGPEFLTYFQNEAQLEKSRLLSDRFSAERPKGSFSTLEIQRTEQGDSAMYLCASSLVPAPGELFFGEGSRLTVL.

The chain joins TRBV12-3 or TRBV12-4 to TRBJ1-1; unclear D gene. V was trimmed by 3 bases and J by 5 bases, leaving 7 bases between them. This CDR3 region has 12 residues. The CDR3 DNA reads as TGTGCCAGCAGTTTCGGTGGAACTGAAGCTTTCTTT. Protein: CASSFGGTEAFF.

The J gene is TRBJ2-2, the V gene TRBV19; D ambiguous. Germline CDR1 reads LNHDA; CDR2 reads SQIVND (reference sequence). The V and J ends lost 0 bases and 6 bases respectively, with 8 bases between them. The CDR3 loop spans 14 amino acids. CDR3 in DNA: TGTGCCAGTAGTATAGATCATGGGGCCGGGGAGCTGTTTTTT. Translated, it gives CASSIDHGAGELFF.

V usage is TRBV6-2 or TRBV6-3 and J usage is TRBJ2-7; D is undetermined. Germline V gene lookup returns CDR1 MNHEY and CDR2 SVGEGT. This CDR3 is 14 amino acids long. V was trimmed by 0 bases and J by 0 bases, leaving 6 bases between them. CDR3 sequence (DNA): TGTGCCAGCAGTTACTCGCCCAGCTCCTACGAGCAGTACTTC. This sequence encodes CASSYSPSSYEQYF.

This clonotype was seen a few times. The V gene is TRBV19, the J gene TRBJ1-2; D ambiguous. Germline V gene data show CDR1 as LNHDA and CDR2 as SQIVND (reference sequence). The ends were cut back, 2 bases at V and 7 bases at J, with 23 bases in the middle. This CDR3 contains 17 residues. CDR3: CASSITRVGPRRGGYTF. The CDR3 nucleotides are TGTGCCAGTAGTATAACGAGGGTCGGGCCCCGTCGGGGTGGCTACACCTTC.

By sample share, this clonotype is medium-sized (0.01 to 0.1%). The chain uses TRBV29-1 and TRBJ1-1, with D unresolved. Trimming removed 4 bases from V and 4 bases from J, with 10 bases in between. The CDR3 is 12 amino acids. In germline, CDR1 is SQVTM, CDR2 ANQGSEA. CDR3 amino acids: CSVGVGITEAFF. The CDR3 bases are TGCAGCGTTGGGGTAGGGATCACTGAAGCTTTCTTT.

This clonotype is medium-sized in the sample. The chain recombines TRBV29-1 with TRBJ2-1; tentatively, D is TRBD2 (6 bases). The ends were cut back, 4 bases at V and 5 bases at J, with 12 bases in the middle. Per germline, CDR1 SQVTM and CDR2 ANQGSEA. The CDR3 has 13 residues. As DNA, the CDR3 is TGCAGCGTTGGGACTACTAGCAACAATGAGCAGTTCTTC. It is translated as CSVGTTSNNEQFF.

This clonotype was found a few times. The genes are TRBV11-3 and TRBJ2-2, with a weak D call TRBD1 (6 bases). The ends were cut back, 5 bases at V and 9 bases at J, with 25 bases in the middle. The germline V gene has CDR1 SGHNT and CDR2 YENEEA. This CDR3 is built from 17 residues. CDR3 nucleotides: TGTGCCAGCAGCATCCGTGTACAGGGATGGGGGTCTTGGGAGCTGTTTTTT. Its protein product is CASSIRVQGWGSWELFF. The full variable domain, in which reference TRBV11-3 and TRBJ2-2 provide the parts outside the CDR3, is EAGVVQSPRYKIIEKKQPVAFWCNPISGHNTLYWYLQNLGQGPELLIRYENEEAVDDSQLPKDRFSAERLKGVDSTLKIQPAELGDSAVYLCASSIRVQGWGSWELFFGEGSRLTVL.

This chain connects TRBV6-5 to TRBJ2-1; a weak D match, TRBD2 (6 bases). The CDR3 consists of 14 residues. The germline CDR1 and CDR2 sequences are MNHEY and SVGAGI. V dropped 8 bases and J dropped 9 bases, with 20 bases sitting between them. Written as DNA, the CDR3 is TGTGCCAGCTGGGGGGACTTTAGAAGAAGTGAGCAGTTCTTC. Protein sequence: CASWGDFRRSEQFF.

The rearrangement uses TRBV6-1 and TRBJ2-4; D is possibly TRBD2 (5 bases). V was shortened by 3 bases and J by 3 bases, with 18 bases between the two germline ends. CDR3 length: 17 amino acids. From germline, CDR1 is MNHNS and CDR2 SASEGT. The CDR3 loop is CASSDEGLMSVKNIQYF. The CDR3 nucleotides are TGTGCCAGCAGTGATGAAGGACTGATGAGCGTCAAAAACATTCAGTACTTC.

This sequence joins TRBV30 and TRBJ2-1; weak D call: TRBD1 (6 bases). Germline V lookup: CDR1 GTSNPN, CDR2 SVGIG (reference sequence). CDR3 size: 14 residues. V was trimmed by 2 bases and J by 4 bases, leaving 12 bases between them. CDR3 sequence (DNA): TGTGCCTGGAGTCGGGACCAGGGGTACAATGAGCAGTTCTTC. It specifies CAWSRDQGYNEQFF.

This clonotype is medium-sized in the sample. The chain couples TRBV5-4 to TRBJ2-1, with D maybe TRBD1 (6 bases). From germline, CDR1 is SGHNT and CDR2 YYREEE (reference sequence). CDR3 length equals 14 residues. V shed 4 bases and J shed 4 bases, with 12 bases lying between them. CDR3 region: CASSRQVTYNEQFF. Written as DNA, the CDR3 is TGTGCCAGCAGCCGACAGGTAACTTACAATGAGCAGTTCTTC.

This clonotype was observed a few times. This chain joins TRBV6-1 and TRBJ2-3; 8 bases agree with TRBD2. This CDR3 spans 14 amino acids. V lost 7 bases, J lost 2 bases, and 5 bases stayed unmatched. Germline V gene data show CDR1 as MNHNS and CDR2 as SASEGT. The CDR3 nucleotides read TGTGCCAGCACAGAAGCGGGAGCCACAGATACGCAGTATTTT. It yields the protein CASTEAGATDTQYF.

This clonotype was seen only a few times. This sequence joins TRBV29-1 and TRBJ1-4; possible D gene TRBD1, 5 bases. The germline V and J ends were trimmed by 4 bases and 10 bases, with 16 bases remaining between them. Germline lookup yields CDR1 SQVTM and CDR2 ANQGSEA. The CDR3 totals 13 residues. The CDR3 DNA sequence: TGCAGCGTTGGTATGGGCCAGGGAGGAAAACTGTTTTTT. Residues: CSVGMGQGGKLFF. Complete variable domain (other parts from reference TRBV29-1 and TRBJ1-4): SAVISQKPSRDICQRGTSLTIQCQVDSQVTMMFWYRQQPGQSLTLIATANQGSEATYESGFVIDKFPISRPNLTFSTLTVSNMSPEDSSIYLCSVGMGQGGKLFFGSGTQLSVL.

There are a few counts of this clonotype. The chain combines TRBV27 with TRBJ2-3; 11 bases line up with TRBD2. V lost 7 bases and J lost 6; bases outside the gene matches: 6. CDR1 and CDR2 from the germline V gene are MNHEY and SMNVEV (reference sequence). The CDR3 has 14 residues. The CDR3 sequence is CASTGSGRGDTQYF. The CDR3 DNA is TGTGCCAGCACGGGTAGCGGGAGGGGCGATACGCAGTATTTT.

This chain uses TRBV5-5 with TRBJ2-7; D not certain. The germline V and J ends were trimmed by 0 bases and 3 bases, with 10 bases remaining between them. The germline V gene encodes CDR1 SGHKS and CDR2 YYEKEE (reference sequence). This CDR3 spans 14 amino acids. The CDR3, as DNA: TGTGCCAGCAGCTTGGGACAAGGTATCTACGAGCAGTACTTC. It yields the protein CASSLGQGIYEQYF.